This T cell receptor beta chain was profiled in a study of blood T cell repertoires in COVID-19. Study-level information: The cDNA or gDNA used as material had been derived from T cells, B-cell-depleted T cells, or PBMCs.

Original processing methods: Estimates of nucleated cell counts were drawn from the amplification of reference gene primers. Some clones are missing from TCRdb's copy, which holds only in-frame ones; the method was immunoSEQ multiplex PCR. The D gene and trimming were derived from the DNA, and the V and J assignments and clone size from that table. The sample shows 250,000 to 350,000 clones, approximately 92% of them seen only once. This clone was found once. Per germline, CDR1 SGHNT and CDR2 YYREEE (reference sequence). The germline V and J ends were trimmed by 3 bases and 0 bases, with 10 bases remaining between them. This CDR3 spans 15 amino acids.

The TCR originated in a woman younger than 45 who had recovered from COVID-19. Sequencing was performed on PBMCs or T cells enriched from blood (not recorded which). J is TRBJ2-1 and V is TRBV5-4, with D tentatively TRBD2 (7 bases). CDR3 protein: CASSWEGGSYNEQFF. The CDR3 nucleotides read TGTGCCAGCAGCTGGGAGGGGGGCTCCTACAATGAGCAGTTCTTC.